The clone carrying this TCR beta chain appeared a few times. In the authors' methods: Reference gene primer amplification yielded estimated nucleated cell counts. Method: immunoSEQ multiplex PCR; TCRdb's copy keeps in-frame clones and lacks some. For V, J and clone size, that table is used; D and trimming come from the DNA. In the table there are about 67,000 clones, approximately 88% of which are singletons. The data stem from a study of blood T cell repertoires in COVID-19. Study at large: Donors in the United States, Italy and Spain gave samples during acute or convalescent COVID-19. The analysed material was cDNA or gDNA that came from T cells, B-cell-depleted T cells, or PBMCs.

Germline CDR1 and CDR2: LNHDA and SQIVND (reference sequence). The CDR3 contains 15 residues. V dropped 9 bases and J dropped 0 bases, with 15 bases sitting between them. The sequence derives from an elderly woman with acute or convalescent COVID-19. This sequence joins TRBV19 and TRBJ2-1; a weak D match, TRBD2 (6 bases). The sample taken for sequencing was peripheral blood. CDR3 in amino acids: CARGGPERSYNEQFF. CDR3 nucleotides: TGTGCCAGGGGGGGTCCAGAACGCTCCTACAATGAGCAGTTCTTC.